This paragraph reports one T cell receptor (beta chain). This clonotype was seen only a few times. No antigen is known for it. Base qualities were left out, and no much larger clone turns up one base away. The library was obtained by RT-PCR. Sequencing relied on an Illumina HiSeq 2500. TCRdb's own reprocessing of the public reads used fastp at Q25 and MiXCR and kept productive beta chains. Every distinct CDR3 protein forms one entry, paired with its most common genes and DNA. The sample table holds under 950,000 distinct CDR3 sequences, of which about 20% were seen once. Clones ranked in the top ten supply roughly a tenth of the sample. This entry belongs to a study of response to subunit inactivated influenza vaccine (dated by TCRdb to 2016 to 2019). For the study in its entirety: To follow how T cells responded to a trivalent subunit inactivated influenza vaccine, the researchers relied on deep quantitative profiling of the T cell receptor repertoire. Study-level results and caveats: The authors suggested that each seasonal influenza vaccination may recruit only a limited number of new T cells.

V and J are trimmed by 6 bases and 2 bases, and the gene matches miss 5 bases of the junction. Spanning cysteine to phenylalanine, the CDR3 consists of 15 amino acids. Left in the record is the CDR3 DNA by itself, 45 bases read in frame from the first base. This clonotype originated in a man aged 45-65 years who received an inactivated influenza vaccine. Donor details come from another sample of the same person, matched by shared clones. This specimen was PBMCs from blood, taken 4 to 6 days after vaccination. The sequence links TRBV12-3 or TRBV12-4 to TRBJ2-7, with 12 junctional bases fitting TRBD2. In nucleotides, the sequence is TGTGCCAGCAGCAAGACTAGCGGGGGCCCCTACGAGCAGTACTTC. Its protein reads: CASSKTSGGPYEQYF.